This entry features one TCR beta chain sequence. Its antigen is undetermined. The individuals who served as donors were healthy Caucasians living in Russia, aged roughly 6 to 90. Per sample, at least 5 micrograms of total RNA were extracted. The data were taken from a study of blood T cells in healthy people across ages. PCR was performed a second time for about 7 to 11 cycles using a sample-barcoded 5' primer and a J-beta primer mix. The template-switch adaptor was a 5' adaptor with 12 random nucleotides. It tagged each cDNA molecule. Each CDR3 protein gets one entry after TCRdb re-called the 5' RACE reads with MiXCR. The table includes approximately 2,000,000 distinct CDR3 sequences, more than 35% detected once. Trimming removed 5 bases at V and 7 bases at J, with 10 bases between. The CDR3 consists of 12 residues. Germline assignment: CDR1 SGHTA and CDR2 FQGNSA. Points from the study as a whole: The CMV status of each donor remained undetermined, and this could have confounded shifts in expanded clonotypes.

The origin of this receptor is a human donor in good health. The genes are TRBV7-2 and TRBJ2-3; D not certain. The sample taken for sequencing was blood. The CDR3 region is CASSQTDNTQYF. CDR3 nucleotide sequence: TGTGCCAGCAGCCAAACCGATAATACGCAGTATTTT.